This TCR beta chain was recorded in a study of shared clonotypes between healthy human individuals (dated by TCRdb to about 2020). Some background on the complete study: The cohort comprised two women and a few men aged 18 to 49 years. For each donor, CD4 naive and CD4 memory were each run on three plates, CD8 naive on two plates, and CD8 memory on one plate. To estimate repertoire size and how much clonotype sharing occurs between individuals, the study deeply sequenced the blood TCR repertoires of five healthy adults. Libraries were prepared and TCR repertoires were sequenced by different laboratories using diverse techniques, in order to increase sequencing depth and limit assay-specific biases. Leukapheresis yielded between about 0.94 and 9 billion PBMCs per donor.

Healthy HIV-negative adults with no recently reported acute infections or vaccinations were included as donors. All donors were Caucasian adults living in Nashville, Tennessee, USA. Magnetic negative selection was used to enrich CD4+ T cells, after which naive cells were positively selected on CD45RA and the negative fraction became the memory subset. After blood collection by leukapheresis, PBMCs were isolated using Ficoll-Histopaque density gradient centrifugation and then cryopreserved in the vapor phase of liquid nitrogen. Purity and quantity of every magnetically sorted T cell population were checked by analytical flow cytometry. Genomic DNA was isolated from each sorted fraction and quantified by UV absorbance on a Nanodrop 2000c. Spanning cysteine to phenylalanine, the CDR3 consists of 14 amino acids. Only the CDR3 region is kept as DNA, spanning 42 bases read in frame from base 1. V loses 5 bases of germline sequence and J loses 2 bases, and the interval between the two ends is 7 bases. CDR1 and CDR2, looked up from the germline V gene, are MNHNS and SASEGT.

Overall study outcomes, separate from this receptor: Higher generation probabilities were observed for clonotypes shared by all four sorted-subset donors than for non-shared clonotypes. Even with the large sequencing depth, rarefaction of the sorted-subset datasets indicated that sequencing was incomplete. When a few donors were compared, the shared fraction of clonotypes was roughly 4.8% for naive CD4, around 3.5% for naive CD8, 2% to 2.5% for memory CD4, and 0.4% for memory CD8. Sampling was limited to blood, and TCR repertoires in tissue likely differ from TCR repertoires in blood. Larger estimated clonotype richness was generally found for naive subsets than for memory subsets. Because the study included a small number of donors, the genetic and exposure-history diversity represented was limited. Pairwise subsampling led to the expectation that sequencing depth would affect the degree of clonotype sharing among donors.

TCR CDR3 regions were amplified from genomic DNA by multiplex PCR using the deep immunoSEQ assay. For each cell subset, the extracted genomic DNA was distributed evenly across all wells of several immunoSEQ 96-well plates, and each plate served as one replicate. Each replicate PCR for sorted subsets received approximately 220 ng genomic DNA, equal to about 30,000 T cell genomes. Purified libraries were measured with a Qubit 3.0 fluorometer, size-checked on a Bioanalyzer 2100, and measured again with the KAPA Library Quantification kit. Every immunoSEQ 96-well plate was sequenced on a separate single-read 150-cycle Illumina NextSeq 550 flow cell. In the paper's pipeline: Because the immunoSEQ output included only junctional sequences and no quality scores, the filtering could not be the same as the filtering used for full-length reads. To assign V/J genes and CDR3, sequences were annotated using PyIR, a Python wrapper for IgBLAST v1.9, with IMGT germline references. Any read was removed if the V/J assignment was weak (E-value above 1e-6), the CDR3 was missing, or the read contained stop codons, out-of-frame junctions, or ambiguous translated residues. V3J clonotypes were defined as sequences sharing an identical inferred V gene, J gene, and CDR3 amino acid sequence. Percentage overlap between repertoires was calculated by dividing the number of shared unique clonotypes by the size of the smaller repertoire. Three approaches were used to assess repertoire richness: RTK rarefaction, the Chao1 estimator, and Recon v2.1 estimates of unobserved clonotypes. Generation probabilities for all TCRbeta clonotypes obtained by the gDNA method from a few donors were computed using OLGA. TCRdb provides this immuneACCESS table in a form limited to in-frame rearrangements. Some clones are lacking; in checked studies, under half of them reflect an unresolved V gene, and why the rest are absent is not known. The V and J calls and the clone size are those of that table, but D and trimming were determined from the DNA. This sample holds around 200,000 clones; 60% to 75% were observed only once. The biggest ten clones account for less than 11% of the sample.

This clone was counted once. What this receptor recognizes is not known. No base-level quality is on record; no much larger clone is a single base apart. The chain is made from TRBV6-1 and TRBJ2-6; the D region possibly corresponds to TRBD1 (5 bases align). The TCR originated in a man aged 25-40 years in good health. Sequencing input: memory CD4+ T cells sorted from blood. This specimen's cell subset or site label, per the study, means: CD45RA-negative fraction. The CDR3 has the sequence CASSRGTGANVLTF. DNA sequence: TGTGCCAGCAGTAGGGGTACTGGGGCCAACGTCCTGACTTTC.